This T cell receptor (beta chain) was identified in a study of OX40 agonist ivuxolimab in advanced cancers. Looking at the study overall: The eligibility criteria allowed prior anti-PD-1, anti-PD-L1 or anti-CTLA-4 therapy, and 40% had some.

TCRdb's copy holds only in-frame clones and misses some; the assay was immunoSEQ multiplex PCR. The sample holds 82,000 or so clones; 90% to 95% are singletons and the top ten take roughly 1.1%. In the case of this clone: Antigen: not known.

V was shortened by 4 bases and J by 5 bases, with 12 bases between the two germline ends. The CDR3 covers 14 residues. Germline CDR1 reads SGDLS; CDR2 reads YYNGEE. Study-wide findings and caveats: Also showing low normalized T-cell clonal expansion were some of the nonresponders. CD8+ T cells (on average) carried more expanded clones than CD4+ T cells. Circulating CD4+ and CD8+ T cells showed clonal expansion by week 6 at 0.1 to 3.0 mg/kg.

The rearrangement links TRBV9 to TRBJ2-2; D is ambiguous. The sequenced sample was CD4+ or CD8+ T cells sorted from blood, obtained in a trial of the OX40 agonist ivuxolimab. This clonotype originated in an adult with an advanced solid tumor such as melanoma, head and neck, liver or kidney cancer. The DNA of the CDR3 is TGTGCCAGCAGCCCAGTTAGTGGTACCGGGGAGCTGTTTTTT. It specifies CASSPVSGTGELFF. Drawing the rest from reference TRBV9 and TRBJ2-2, the complete variable domain is DSGVTQTPKHLITATGQRVTLRCSPRSGDLSVYWYQQSLDQGLQFLIQYYNGEERAKGNILERFSAQQFPDLHSELNLSSLELGDSALYFCASSPVSGTGELFFGEGSRLTVL.